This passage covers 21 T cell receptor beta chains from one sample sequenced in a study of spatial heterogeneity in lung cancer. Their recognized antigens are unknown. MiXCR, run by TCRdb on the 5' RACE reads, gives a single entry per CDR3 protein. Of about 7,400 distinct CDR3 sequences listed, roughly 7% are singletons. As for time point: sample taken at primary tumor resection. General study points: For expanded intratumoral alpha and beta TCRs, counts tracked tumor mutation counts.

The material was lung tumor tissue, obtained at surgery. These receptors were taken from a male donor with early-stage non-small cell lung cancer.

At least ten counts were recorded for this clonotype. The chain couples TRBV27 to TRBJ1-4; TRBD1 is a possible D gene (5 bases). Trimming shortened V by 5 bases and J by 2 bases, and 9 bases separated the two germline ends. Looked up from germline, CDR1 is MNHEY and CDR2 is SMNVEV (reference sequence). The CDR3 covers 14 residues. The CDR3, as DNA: TGTGCCAGCAGTCCGGGACTGACTAATGAAAAACTGTTTTTT. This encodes CASSPGLTNEKLFF.

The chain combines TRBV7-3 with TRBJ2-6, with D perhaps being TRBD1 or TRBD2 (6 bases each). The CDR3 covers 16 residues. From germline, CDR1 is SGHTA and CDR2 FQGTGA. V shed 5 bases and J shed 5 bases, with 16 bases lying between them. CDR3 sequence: CASSPEGGARANVLTF. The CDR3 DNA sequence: TGTGCCAGCAGCCCCGAGGGGGGCGCGCGGGCCAACGTCCTGACTTTC.

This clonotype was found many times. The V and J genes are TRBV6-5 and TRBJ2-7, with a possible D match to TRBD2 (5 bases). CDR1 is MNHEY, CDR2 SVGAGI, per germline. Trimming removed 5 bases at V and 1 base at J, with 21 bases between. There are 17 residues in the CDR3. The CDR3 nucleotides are TGTGCCAGCAGTCGCGGCGCGGGTGTCTTCGGGTCCTACGAGCAGTACTTC. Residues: CASSRGAGVFGSYEQYF.

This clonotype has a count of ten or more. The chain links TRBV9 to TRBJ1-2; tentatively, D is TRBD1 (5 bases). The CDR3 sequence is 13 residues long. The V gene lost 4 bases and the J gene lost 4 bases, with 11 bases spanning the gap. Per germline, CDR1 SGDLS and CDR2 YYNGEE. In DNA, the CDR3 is TGTGCCAGCAGCATACAGGAAGGCTATGGCTACACCTTC. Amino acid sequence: CASSIQEGYGYTF.

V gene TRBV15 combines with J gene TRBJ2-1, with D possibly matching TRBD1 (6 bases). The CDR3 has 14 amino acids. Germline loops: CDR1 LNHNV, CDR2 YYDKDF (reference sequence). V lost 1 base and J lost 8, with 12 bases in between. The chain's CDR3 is CATSRARQGYEQFF. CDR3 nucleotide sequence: TGTGCCACCAGCAGAGCCCGCCAGGGGTATGAGCAGTTCTTC.

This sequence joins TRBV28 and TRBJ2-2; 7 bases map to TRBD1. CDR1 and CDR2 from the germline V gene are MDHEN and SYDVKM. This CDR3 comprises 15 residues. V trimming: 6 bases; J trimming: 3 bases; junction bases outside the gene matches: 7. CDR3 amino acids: CASSQETGDTGELFF. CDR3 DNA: TGTGCCAGCAGCCAAGAAACAGGGGACACCGGGGAGCTGTTTTTT.

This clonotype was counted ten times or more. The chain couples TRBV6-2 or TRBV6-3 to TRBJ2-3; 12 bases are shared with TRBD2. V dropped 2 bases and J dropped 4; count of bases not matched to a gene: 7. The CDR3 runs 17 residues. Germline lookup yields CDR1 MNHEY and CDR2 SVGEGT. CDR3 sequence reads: CASSYETTSGSSDTQYF. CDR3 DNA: TGTGCCAGCAGTTACGAAACGACTAGCGGGAGTTCAGATACGCAGTATTTT.

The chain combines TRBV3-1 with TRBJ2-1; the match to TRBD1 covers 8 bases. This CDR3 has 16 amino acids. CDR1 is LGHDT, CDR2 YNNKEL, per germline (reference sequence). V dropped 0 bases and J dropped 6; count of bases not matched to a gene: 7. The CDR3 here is CASSQDSDRGSNEQFF. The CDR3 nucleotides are TGTGCCAGCAGCCAAGATTCCGACAGGGGAAGCAATGAGCAGTTCTTC.

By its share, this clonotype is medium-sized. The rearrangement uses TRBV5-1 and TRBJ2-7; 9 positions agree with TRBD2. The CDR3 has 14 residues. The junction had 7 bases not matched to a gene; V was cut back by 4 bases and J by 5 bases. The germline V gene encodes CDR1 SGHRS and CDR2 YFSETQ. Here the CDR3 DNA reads TGCGCCAGCAGCCAAACTAGCGGGTTGGACGAGCAGTACTTC. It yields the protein CASSQTSGLDEQYF.

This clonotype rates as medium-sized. CDR3 DNA sequence: TGTGCCAGCAGCCCCAGGACTAGCGGGATGATCGGCCAAGAGACCCAGTACTTC. This sequence encodes CASSPRTSGMIGQETQYF. This chain links TRBV11-2 with TRBJ2-5; 12 nucleotides line up with TRBD2. The ends lost 5 bases at V and 1 base at J; junction bases unmatched: 11. Germline CDR1 and CDR2: SGHAT and FQNNGV. The CDR3 has 18 residues. Using reference TRBV11-2 and TRBJ2-5 for the parts outside the CDR3, the full variable domain is EAGVAQSPRYKIIEKRQSVAFWCNPISGHATLYWYQQILGQGPKLLIQFQNNGVVDDSQLPKDRFSAERLKGVDSTLKIQPAKLEDSAVYLCASSPRTSGMIGQETQYFGPGTRLLVL.

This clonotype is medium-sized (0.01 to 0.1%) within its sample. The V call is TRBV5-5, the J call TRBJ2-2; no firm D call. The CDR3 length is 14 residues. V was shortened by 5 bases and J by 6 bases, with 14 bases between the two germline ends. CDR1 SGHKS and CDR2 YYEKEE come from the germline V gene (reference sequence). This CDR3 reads CASSSRLRAGELFF. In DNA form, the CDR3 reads TGTGCCAGCAGTTCTCGCCTTAGGGCCGGGGAGCTGTTTTTT.

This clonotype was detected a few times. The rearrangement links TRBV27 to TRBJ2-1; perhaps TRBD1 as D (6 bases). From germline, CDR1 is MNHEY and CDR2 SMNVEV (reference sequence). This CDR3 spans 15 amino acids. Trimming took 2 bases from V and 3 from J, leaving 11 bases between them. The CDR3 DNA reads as TGTGCCAGCAGTTTAGAAGGGGACAACTACAATGAGCAGTTCTTC. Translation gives CASSLEGDNYNEQFF.

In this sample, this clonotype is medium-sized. The CDR3: CASSQDGVKVWAFF. Written as DNA, the CDR3 is TGTGCCAGCAGCCAAGACGGGGTTAAGGTGTGGGCTTTCTTT. The V call is TRBV3-1, the J call TRBJ1-1; D is uncertain. Germline V gene lookup returns CDR1 LGHDT and CDR2 YNNKEL (reference sequence). V lost 0 bases and J lost 11, with 16 bases in between. This CDR3 is built from 14 residues.

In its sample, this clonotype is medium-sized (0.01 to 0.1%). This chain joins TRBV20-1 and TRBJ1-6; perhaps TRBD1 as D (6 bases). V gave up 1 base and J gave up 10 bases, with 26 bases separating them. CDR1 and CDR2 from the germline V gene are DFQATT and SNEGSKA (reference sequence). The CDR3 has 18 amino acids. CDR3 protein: CSARGAGGTGLARSPLHF. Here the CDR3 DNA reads TGCAGTGCTAGAGGGGCCGGAGGAACAGGGTTAGCGAGGTCACCCCTCCACTTT.

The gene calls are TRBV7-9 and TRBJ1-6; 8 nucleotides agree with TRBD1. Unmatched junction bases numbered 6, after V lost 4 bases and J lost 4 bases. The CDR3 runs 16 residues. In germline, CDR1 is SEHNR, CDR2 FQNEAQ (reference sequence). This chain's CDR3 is CASSSGQGFYNSPLHF. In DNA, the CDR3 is TGTGCCAGCAGCTCCGGACAGGGCTTTTATAATTCACCCCTCCACTTT.

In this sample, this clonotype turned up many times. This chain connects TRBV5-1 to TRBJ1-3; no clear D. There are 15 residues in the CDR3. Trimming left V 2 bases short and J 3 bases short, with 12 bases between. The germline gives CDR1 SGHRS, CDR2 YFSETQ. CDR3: CASSFRGSDGNTIYF. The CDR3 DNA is TGCGCCAGCAGCTTTCGTGGGAGTGATGGAAACACCATATATTTT.

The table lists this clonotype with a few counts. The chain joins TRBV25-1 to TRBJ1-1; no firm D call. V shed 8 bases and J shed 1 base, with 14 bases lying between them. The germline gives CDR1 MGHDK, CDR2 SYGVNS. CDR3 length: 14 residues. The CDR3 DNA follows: TGTGCCAGCTCTTCCTGGAACCAGAACACTGAAGCTTTCTTT. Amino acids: CASSSWNQNTEAFF.

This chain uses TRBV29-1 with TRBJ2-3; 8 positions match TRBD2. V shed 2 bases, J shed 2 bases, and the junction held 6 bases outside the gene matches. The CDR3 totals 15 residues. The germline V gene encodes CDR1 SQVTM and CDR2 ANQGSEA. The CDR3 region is CSVEPSGSDTDTQYF. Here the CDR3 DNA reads TGCAGCGTTGAACCCAGCGGGAGCGACACAGATACGCAGTATTTT.

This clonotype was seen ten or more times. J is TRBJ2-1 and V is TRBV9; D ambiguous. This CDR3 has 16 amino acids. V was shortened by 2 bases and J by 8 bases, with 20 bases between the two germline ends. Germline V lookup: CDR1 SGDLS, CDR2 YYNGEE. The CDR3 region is CASSVFLFSSRYEQFF. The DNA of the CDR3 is TGTGCCAGCAGCGTCTTTTTGTTTAGCTCAAGATATGAGCAGTTCTTC.

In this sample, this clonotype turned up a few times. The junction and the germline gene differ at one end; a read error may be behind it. CDR3 residues: CASSLEGSWNTEVFF. Written as DNA, the CDR3 is TGTGCCAGCAGCTTAGAGGGGTCGTGGAACACTGAAGTTTTCTTT. The chain combines TRBV11-2 with TRBJ1-1; the D is unclear. This CDR3 is built from 15 residues. Germline V lookup: CDR1 SGHAT, CDR2 FQNNGV.

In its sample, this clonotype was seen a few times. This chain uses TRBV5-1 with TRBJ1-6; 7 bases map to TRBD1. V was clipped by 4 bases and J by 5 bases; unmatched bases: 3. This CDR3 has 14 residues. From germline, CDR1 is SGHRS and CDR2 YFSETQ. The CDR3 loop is CASSAGTDNSPLHF. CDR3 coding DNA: TGCGCCAGCAGCGCCGGGACAGATAATTCACCCCTCCACTTT.